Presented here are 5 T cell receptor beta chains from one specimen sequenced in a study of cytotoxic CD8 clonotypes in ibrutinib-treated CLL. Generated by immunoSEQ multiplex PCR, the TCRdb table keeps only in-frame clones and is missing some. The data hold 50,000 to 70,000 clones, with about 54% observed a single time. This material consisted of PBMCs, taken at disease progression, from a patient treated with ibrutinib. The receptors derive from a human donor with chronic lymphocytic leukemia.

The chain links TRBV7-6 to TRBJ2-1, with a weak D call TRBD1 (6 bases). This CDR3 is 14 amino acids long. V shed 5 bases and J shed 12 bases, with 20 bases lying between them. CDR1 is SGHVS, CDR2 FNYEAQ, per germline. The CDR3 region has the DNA TGTGCCAGCAGCCACAATGGGGGCCCCATCGCGCAGTTCTTC. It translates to CASSHNGGPIAQFF.

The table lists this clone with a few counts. CDR3 sequence reads: CASGLGNTEAFF. CDR3 DNA: TGTGCCAGTGGCTTGGGGAACACTGAAGCTTTCTTT. The chain carries TRBV19 and TRBJ1-1; no definite D call. Germline lookup yields CDR1 LNHDA and CDR2 SQIVND (reference sequence). Trimming pared 8 bases from V and 1 base from J, leaving 8 bases between. The CDR3 is 12 residues long.

CDR3 bases: TGCAGCGTTTTACAGGGCGACACCGGGGAGCTGTTTTTT. This translates into CSVLQGDTGELFF. The chain uses TRBV29-1 and TRBJ2-2, with D perhaps TRBD1 (6 bases). From germline, CDR1 is SQVTM and CDR2 ANQGSEA. Between the trimmed V and J ends, which lost 5 bases and 3 bases, there was a span of 10 bases. CDR3 length: 13 residues.

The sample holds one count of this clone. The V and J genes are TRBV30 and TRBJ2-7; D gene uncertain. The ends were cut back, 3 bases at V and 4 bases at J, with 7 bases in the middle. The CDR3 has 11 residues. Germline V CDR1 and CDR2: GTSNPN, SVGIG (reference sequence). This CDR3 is CAWRREYEQYF. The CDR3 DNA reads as TGTGCCTGGAGGCGAGAGTACGAGCAGTACTTC.

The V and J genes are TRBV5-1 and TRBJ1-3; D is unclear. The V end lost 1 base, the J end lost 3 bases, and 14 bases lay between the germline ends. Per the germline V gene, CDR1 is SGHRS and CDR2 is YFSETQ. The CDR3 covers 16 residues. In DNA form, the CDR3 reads TGCGCCAGCAGCTTGCCCCGGGCGTTAGGTGGAAACACCATATATTTT. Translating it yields CASSLPRALGGNTIYF.